This T cell receptor beta chain was captured in a study of early T cells in non-severe SARS-CoV-2 infection. Study summary: Chains were unpaired, as sequencing was done on bulk RNA from unsorted whole blood.

General study results and limits: Clonotype matching in VDJdb favored anti-spike CD8 responses and did not capture private and CD4 specificities.

The library protocol tagged individual cDNA molecules with unique molecular identifiers. TCRdb analysed the 5' RACE reads with MiXCR anew, one entry per CDR3 protein. The table has over 30,000 distinct CDR3 sequences, 5.7% seen once; the top ten hold less than 6.5%. Note on this clonotype: Its antigen is as yet unknown.

This receptor was obtained from an adult who was a healthcare worker with PCR-confirmed SARS-CoV-2 infection or an uninfected control (not recorded which). Sample: whole blood.

The CDR3 loop is CASSVDRTSYEQYF. The CDR3 nucleotides are TGTGCCAGCAGTGTGGACAGGACATCCTACGAGCAGTACTTC. The genes are TRBV12-3 or TRBV12-4 and TRBJ2-7; 7 bases are shared with TRBD1. With V trimmed by 5 bases and J by 1 base, 5 bases remained unmatched. The CDR3 has 14 amino acids.